One and the same sample provided the 5 T cell receptor beta chains below, sequenced in a study of blood T cells in healthy people across ages. PCR was performed a second time for about 6 to 12 cycles using a sample-barcoded 5' primer and a J-beta primer mix. TCRdb fed the 5' RACE reads into MiXCR, producing one record per CDR3 protein. The sample yields around 780,000 distinct CDR3 sequences, 45% to 70% seen once. Sequencing was done on a sample of blood. Source of these receptors: a man aged 40-49 years in good health.

This rearrangement joins TRBV20-1 to TRBJ2-5, with TRBD1 as a possible D gene (5 bases). Trimming cost V 3 bases and J 5 bases, with 10 bases left between them. This CDR3 has 12 residues. Per the germline V gene, CDR1 is DFQATT and CDR2 is SNEGSKA (reference sequence). The CDR3 loop is CSASRVRETQYF. In nucleotides, the CDR3 is TGCAGTGCTAGCAGGGTTCGGGAGACCCAGTACTTC.

This sequence joins TRBV9 and TRBJ2-7, with D maybe TRBD1 (5 bases). TRBJ2-5 matches the DNA end more closely, so the J call is doubtful. The CDR3 has 16 amino acids. CDR1 and CDR2 (germline): SGDLS, YYNGEE. The CDR3 DNA sequence: TGTGCCAGCAGCGTAAGTTCAGGGTCCTTGAGAGAGACCCAGTACTTC. Translation gives CASSVSSGSLRETQYF.

The chain joins TRBV20-1 to TRBJ2-5; D may be TRBD1 or TRBD2 (5 bases each). Per germline, CDR1 DFQATT and CDR2 SNEGSKA (reference sequence). V was cut by 5 bases and J by 10 bases, with 11 bases left in between. This CDR3 contains 10 residues. The CDR3, as DNA: TGCAGTGCTGGGGGAGTCGGCCAGTACTTC. It yields the protein CSAGGVGQYF.

The J gene is TRBJ2-5, the V gene TRBV15, with a possible D match to TRBD1 (5 bases). Germline V gene data show CDR1 as LNHNV and CDR2 as YYDKDF (reference sequence). This CDR3 is 13 amino acids long. Trimming took off 7 bases at V and 1 base at J, with 10 bases between the two ends. The CDR3 DNA reads as TGTGCCACCAACACTGGGGCCCAAGAGACCCAGTACTTC. It is translated as CATNTGAQETQYF.

This chain joins TRBV3-1 and TRBJ2-5; D may be TRBD2 (6 bases). With the DNA end fitting TRBJ2-7 better, the J assignment may be wrong. The CDR3 length is 14 residues. Germline CDR1 reads LGHDT; CDR2 reads YNNKEL (reference sequence). CDR3 sequence (DNA): TGTGCCAGCAGCCGGGGGGAAGGTTCGAACGAGCAGTACTTC. This translates into CASSRGEGSNEQYF.